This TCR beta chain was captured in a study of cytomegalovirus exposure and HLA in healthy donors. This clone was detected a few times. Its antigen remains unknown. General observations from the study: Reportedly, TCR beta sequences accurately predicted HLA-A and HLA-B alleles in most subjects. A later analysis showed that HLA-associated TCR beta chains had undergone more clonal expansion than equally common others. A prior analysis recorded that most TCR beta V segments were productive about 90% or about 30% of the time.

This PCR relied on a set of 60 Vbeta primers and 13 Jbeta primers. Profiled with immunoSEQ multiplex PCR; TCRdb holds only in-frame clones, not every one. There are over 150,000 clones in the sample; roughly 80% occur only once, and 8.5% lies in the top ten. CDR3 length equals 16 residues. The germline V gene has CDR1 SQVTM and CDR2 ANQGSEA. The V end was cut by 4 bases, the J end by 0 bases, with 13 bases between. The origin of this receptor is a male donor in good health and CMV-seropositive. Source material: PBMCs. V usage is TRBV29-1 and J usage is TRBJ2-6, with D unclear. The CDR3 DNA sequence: TGCAGCGTTGCGCTGGCCAGGTCCTCTGGGGCCAACGTCCTGACTTTC. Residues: CSVALARSSGANVLTF.